This entry lists 26 T cell receptor beta chains sequenced from one sample in a study of blood T cell repertoires in COVID-19. Clones were read by immunoSEQ multiplex PCR, and TCRdb kept only the in-frame ones, dropping some. The top ten clones hold around 4% of a sample with roughly 200,000 clones, about 91% of them seen once. Specimen: peripheral blood. These receptors all stem from a woman aged 25 to 39 with acute or convalescent COVID-19.

The rearrangement joins TRBV28 to TRBJ1-1; TRBD1 agrees at 8 bases. CDR3 length: 12 amino acids. J lost 7 bases, V lost 6 bases, and 4 bases had no gene match. From germline, CDR1 is MDHEN and CDR2 SYDVKM. CDR3 protein: CASSLGQGEAFF. The CDR3 DNA follows: TGTGCCAGCAGCCTAGGACAGGGTGAAGCTTTCTTT. The complete variable domain, with remaining parts taken from reference TRBV28 and TRBJ1-1, reads DVKVTQSSRYLVKRTGEKVFLECVQDMDHENMFWYRQDPGLGLRLIYFSYDVKMKEKGDIPEGYSVSREKKERFSLILESASTNQTSMYLCASSLGQGEAFFGQGTRLTVV.

The chain employs TRBV6-5 and TRBJ2-7, with TRBD2 matching over 14 bases. The CDR3 covers 14 residues. The V segment lost 3 bases and the J segment 13 bases; nucleotides outside the gene matches: 8. Germline CDR1 reads MNHEY; CDR2 reads SVGAGI. For the CDR3, the DNA is TGTGCCAGCAGTTATGAGACTAGCGGGAGGGCCGCATACTTC. Its protein is CASSYETSGRAAYF.

The chain combines TRBV28 with TRBJ2-3, with D perhaps matching TRBD2 (6 bases). From germline, CDR1 is MDHEN and CDR2 SYDVKM. V was clipped by 9 bases and J by 6 bases, with 7 bases between them. The CDR3 runs to 10 residues. CDR3 in DNA: TGTGCCAGTGGGAGGGATACGCAGTATTTT. This gives the protein CASGRDTQYF.

The chain joins TRBV27 to TRBJ2-2; D possibly corresponds to TRBD1 (8 bases). Deletions cut 9 bases from V and 6 bases from J, with 14 bases between. Germline V gives CDR1 MNHEY, CDR2 SMNVEV (reference sequence). This CDR3 is 13 amino acids long. CDR3 in amino acids: CASQQGGAGELFF. DNA for the CDR3: TGTGCCAGTCAACAGGGGGGGGCCGGGGAGCTGTTTTTT.

The chain is built from TRBV5-1 and TRBJ2-1; 7 nucleotides agree with TRBD1. With V trimmed by 2 bases and J by 10 bases, 6 bases remained unmatched. This CDR3 is 13 amino acids long. Looked up from germline, CDR1 is SGHRS and CDR2 is YFSETQ. The CDR3 sequence: CASSLNRGGEQFF. In DNA, the CDR3 is TGCGCCAGCAGCTTAAACAGAGGGGGCGAGCAGTTCTTC. Supplemented by reference TRBV5-1 and TRBJ2-1, the full variable domain reads KAGVTQTPRYLIKTRGQQVTLSCSPISGHRSVSWYQQTPGQGLQFLFEYFSETQRNKGNFPGRFSGRQFSNSRSEMNVSTLELGDSALYLCASSLNRGGEQFFGPGTRLTVL.

The chain couples TRBV2 to TRBJ1-3, with a tentative D call TRBD1 (5 bases). Trimming cost V 4 bases and J 2 bases, with 12 bases left between them. The CDR3 is 15 amino acids. Looked up from germline, CDR1 is SNHLY and CDR2 is FYNNEI. The CDR3 region has the DNA TGTGCCAGCAGTGTCAGGACATGGGCTGGAAACACCATATATTTT. Its protein product is CASSVRTWAGNTIYF.

The V gene is TRBV10-3, the J gene TRBJ1-2; tentative D call: TRBD1 (5 bases). Germline V CDR1 and CDR2: ENHRY, SYGVKD. Trimming took 3 bases from V and 7 from J, leaving 12 bases between them. The CDR3 extends over 13 amino acids. CDR3 residues: CAISDIQGIGYTF. The CDR3 DNA reads TGTGCCATCAGTGACATTCAGGGTATTGGCTACACCTTC.

In its sample, this clone was seen a few times. The chain combines TRBV30 with TRBJ1-6; TRBD1 might be the D (6 bases). V was pared by 0 bases and J by 9 bases, with 21 bases between. This CDR3 region has 17 residues. CDR1 is GTSNPN, CDR2 SVGIG, per germline (reference sequence). The CDR3 region is CAWSVPKWGTGLSPLHF. DNA for the CDR3: TGTGCCTGGAGTGTTCCAAAGTGGGGTACAGGGCTTTCACCCCTCCACTTT.

This clone has more than one count but fewer than ten. The chain's CDR3 is CASSYLGSGRVYPNEQFF. The CDR3 bases are TGTGCCAGCAGCTATCTGGGTAGCGGGAGGGTCTACCCCAATGAGCAGTTCTTC. The rearrangement uses TRBV11-2 and TRBJ2-1, with 11 bases lining up with TRBD2. Trimming cost V 4 bases and J 6 bases; bases outside gene matches: 14. Germline CDR1 SGHAT, CDR2 FQNNGV. This CDR3 region has 18 residues.

The rearrangement links TRBV28 to TRBJ2-4; 9 bases are a match to TRBD2. Trimming took 6 bases from V and 6 from J; bases not matched to a gene: 6. CDR3 size: 14 residues. Germline lookup yields CDR1 MDHEN and CDR2 SYDVKM. The CDR3 nucleotides are TGTGCCAGCAGGACTAGCGGCACACTAAACATTCAGTACTTC. It translates to CASRTSGTLNIQYF.

This clone appeared once. J is TRBJ2-4 and V is TRBV7-2, with a weak D call TRBD2 (6 bases). This CDR3 has 15 amino acids. V gave up 6 bases and J gave up 2 bases, with 14 bases separating them. Germline V gives CDR1 SGHTA, CDR2 FQGNSA. The CDR3 nucleotides read TGTGCCAGCAGTAGCCTCGCGGGGACCAAAAACATTCAGTACTTC. Its translation is CASSSLAGTKNIQYF. The whole variable domain, filled in from reference TRBV7-2 and TRBJ2-4, reads GAGVSQSPSNKVTEKGKDVELRCDPISGHTALYWYRQSLGQGLEFLIYFQGNSAPDKSGLPSDRFSAERTGGSVSTLTIQRTQQEDSAVYLCASSSLAGTKNIQYFGAGTRLSVL.

The sample holds a few counts of this clone. The chain recombines TRBV14 with TRBJ1-1; D gene uncertain. Germline CDR1 is SGHDN and CDR2 is FVKESK. This CDR3 spans 13 amino acids. The germline V and J ends were trimmed by 4 bases and 7 bases, with 13 bases remaining between them. The CDR3: CASSPPVRNEAFF. The CDR3 region has the DNA TGTGCCAGCAGCCCACCGGTGCGTAATGAAGCTTTCTTT.

The rearrangement joins TRBV11-2 to TRBJ2-7, with TRBD1 matching 10 bases. From germline, CDR1 is SGHAT and CDR2 FQNNGV. Germline trimming cut 5 bases from V and 3 bases from J; bases unmatched to any gene: 7. The CDR3 length is 15 residues. DNA for the CDR3: TGTGCCAGCAGCCTGGGGACAGGGGACATCTACGAGCAGTACTTC. Translation gives CASSLGTGDIYEQYF.

This clone was seen just once. This rearrangement joins TRBV5-1 to TRBJ2-7; 8 bases are a match to TRBD1. Looked up from germline, CDR1 is SGHRS and CDR2 is YFSETQ. This CDR3 has 15 residues. After removal of 2 bases from V and 0 bases from J, the junction contained 4 bases not matched to a gene. This CDR3 is CASSLLQGGSYEQYF. In nucleotides, the CDR3 is TGCGCCAGCAGCTTACTACAGGGGGGCTCCTACGAGCAGTACTTC.

This clone was seen once. The chain combines TRBV11-2 with TRBJ2-5; no reliable D call. Germline loops: CDR1 SGHAT, CDR2 FQNNGV. V was cut by 3 bases and J by 1 base, with 6 bases left in between. The CDR3 consists of 13 residues. The CDR3 reads CASSFGGQETQYF. CDR3 bases: TGTGCCAGCAGCTTCGGCGGCCAAGAGACCCAGTACTTC. The full variable domain, with the rest looked up from reference TRBV11-2 and TRBJ2-5, is EAGVAQSPRYKIIEKRQSVAFWCNPISGHATLYWYQQILGQGPKLLIQFQNNGVVDDSQLPKDRFSAERLKGVDSTLKIQPAKLEDSAVYLCASSFGGQETQYFGPGTRLLVL.

The chain couples TRBV29-1 to TRBJ2-1, with a tentative D call TRBD1 (6 bases). This CDR3 region has 14 residues. Germline V CDR1 and CDR2: SQVTM, ANQGSEA. Deletions cut 6 bases from V and 6 bases from J, with 18 bases between. This chain's CDR3 is CSVKRQDLSNEQFF. In DNA form, the CDR3 reads TGCAGCGTAAAGAGACAGGACCTCTCCAATGAGCAGTTCTTC.

The V call is TRBV3-1 (or the pseudogene TRBV3-2), the J call TRBJ2-2; the match to TRBD2 covers 12 bases. Germline V gives CDR1 LGHDT, CDR2 YNNKEL (reference sequence). Trimming cost V 4 bases and J 3 bases; bases outside gene matches: 3. This CDR3 spans 16 amino acids. CDR3 nucleotides: TGTGCCAGCAGCCGACGACTAGCGGGGGACACCGGGGAGCTGTTTTTT. This gives the protein CASSRRLAGDTGELFF.

The chain links TRBV9 to TRBJ1-4; D call uncertain. Germline lookup yields CDR1 SGDLS and CDR2 YYNGEE. This CDR3 region has 15 residues. The germline V and J ends were trimmed by 0 bases and 6 bases, with 12 bases remaining between them. DNA of the CDR3: TGTGCCAGCAGCGTAGGGGTTTACGGGGATGAAAAACTGTTTTTT. Translated: CASSVGVYGDEKLFF.

V gene TRBV7-9 combines with J gene TRBJ1-6; D unclear. Looked up from germline, CDR1 is SEHNR and CDR2 is FQNEAQ (reference sequence). CDR3 length: 15 amino acids. Trimming took off 4 bases at V and 7 bases at J, with 14 bases between the two ends. The CDR3 DNA is TGTGCCAGCAGCTCCGAGGAAACGTGGAATTCACCCCTCCACTTT. Translated: CASSSEETWNSPLHF.

The V gene is TRBV15, the J gene TRBJ1-4; 8 nucleotides agree with TRBD1. The length of the CDR3 is 14 residues. V trimming: 1 base; J trimming: 8 bases; junction bases outside the gene matches: 3. CDR1 and CDR2 (germline): LNHNV, YYDKDF (reference sequence). The CDR3 loop is CATSRGQGWEKLFF. The CDR3 region has the DNA TGTGCCACCAGCAGAGGACAGGGGTGGGAAAAACTGTTTTTT.

This chain links TRBV10-3 with TRBJ2-1; D not resolved. The germline V gene has CDR1 ENHRY and CDR2 SYGVKD. The CDR3 is 15 amino acids. V was clipped by 6 bases and J by 0 bases, with 12 bases between them. The CDR3 protein is CAISPYLSSYNEQFF. In nucleotides, the CDR3 is TGTGCCATCAGCCCCTACTTGAGCTCCTACAATGAGCAGTTCTTC.

V usage is TRBV5-6 and J usage is TRBJ2-7; 8 bases line up with TRBD2. The CDR3 is made up of 16 amino acids. In germline, CDR1 is SGHDT, CDR2 YYEEEE. Germline trimming cut 7 bases from V and 0 bases from J; bases unmatched to any gene: 12. This CDR3 reads CASYGVSGGHSYEQYF. CDR3 in DNA: TGTGCCAGCTACGGAGTAAGCGGGGGCCACTCCTACGAGCAGTACTTC.

The chain carries TRBV10-2 and TRBJ1-4; D gene unclear. The CDR3 is 13 amino acids. V lost 8 bases to trimming and J lost 8 bases, with 15 bases between them. CDR1 is WSHSY, CDR2 SAAADI, per germline. The CDR3 loop is CASFNNPEEKLFF. The CDR3 coding sequence is TGCGCCAGCTTTAACAATCCAGAAGAAAAACTGTTTTTT.

V gene TRBV6-5 combines with J gene TRBJ2-3; TRBD2 matches 11 bases. Germline V gene sequence: CDR1 MNHEY, CDR2 SVGAGI. V lost 6 bases to trimming and J lost 5 bases; unmatched junction nucleotides: 7. CDR3 size: 15 residues. CDR3 sequence reads: CASRARLAGKDTQYF. DNA for the CDR3: TGTGCCAGCAGGGCCCGACTAGCGGGAAAAGATACGCAGTATTTT.

The CDR3 spells CASSPIGTSGGDETQYF. The CDR3 coding sequence is TGTGCCAGCAGTCCCATCGGTACTAGCGGAGGGGACGAGACCCAGTACTTC. The chain joins TRBV6-6 to TRBJ2-5; 8 bases align to TRBD2. V dropped 5 bases and J dropped 5; count of bases not matched to a gene: 16. In germline, CDR1 is MNHNY, CDR2 SVGAGI (reference sequence). This CDR3 has 17 residues.

In its sample, this clone was seen a few times. The chain has TRBV10-1 and TRBJ1-5; D gene uncertain. Trimming cost V 5 bases and J 0 bases, with 8 bases left between them. The CDR3 has 14 amino acids. Germline V lookup: CDR1 WNHNN, CDR2 SYGVQD (reference sequence). The CDR3 DNA follows: TGCGCCAGCAGTTCCAAATTTAGCAATCAGCCCCAGCATTTT. Protein: CASSSKFSNQPQHF.